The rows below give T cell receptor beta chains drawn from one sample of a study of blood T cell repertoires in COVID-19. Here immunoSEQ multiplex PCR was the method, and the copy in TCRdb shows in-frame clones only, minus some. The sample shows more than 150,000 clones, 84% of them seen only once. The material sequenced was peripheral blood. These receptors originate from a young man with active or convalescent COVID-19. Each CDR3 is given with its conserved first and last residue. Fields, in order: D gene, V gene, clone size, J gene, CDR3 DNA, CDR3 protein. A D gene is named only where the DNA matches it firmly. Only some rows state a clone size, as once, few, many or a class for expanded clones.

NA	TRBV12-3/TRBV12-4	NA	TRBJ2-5	TGTGCCAGCAGTCCAATGGGGGGGACCCAGTACTTC	CASSPMGGTQYF
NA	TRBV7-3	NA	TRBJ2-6	TGTGCCAGCAGCTTAACCGGGGCTGGGGCCAACGTCCTGACTTTC	CASSLTGAGANVLTF
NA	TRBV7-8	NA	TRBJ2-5	TGTGCCAGCACTCGTCTGCCAGGGGCGATCCAAGAGACCCAGTACTTC	CASTRLPGAIQETQYF
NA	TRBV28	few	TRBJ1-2	TGTGCCAGCAGTTTCGAACAGGTCCATGGCTACACCTTC	CASSFEQVHGYTF
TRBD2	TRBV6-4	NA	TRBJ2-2	TGTGCCAGCAGGCCTAGCGGGAGGTACGGGGAGCTGTTTTTT	CASRPSGRYGELFF
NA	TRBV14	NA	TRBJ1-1	TGTGCCAGCAGCCGCGGAGGGAATTGGCCTGAAGCTTTCTTT	CASSRGGNWPEAFF
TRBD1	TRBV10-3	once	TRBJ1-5	TGTGCCATCAGTGAGTCGACAGGGGGTAACAATCAGCCCCAGCATTTT	CAISESTGGNNQPQHF
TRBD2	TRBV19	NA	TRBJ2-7	TGTGCCAGTAGTATCCTAGCGGGTCCCTCCTACGAGCAGTACTTC	CASSILAGPSYEQYF
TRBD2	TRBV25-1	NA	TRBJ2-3	TGTGCCAGCAGTATTAGGACTAGCGGGTATAGCACAGATACGCAGTATTTT	CASSIRTSGYSTDTQYF
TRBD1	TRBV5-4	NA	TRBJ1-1	TGTGCCAGCAGCATGGGGACAGGGCTCTTTAGGGCTGAAGCTTTCTTT	CASSMGTGLFRAEAFF
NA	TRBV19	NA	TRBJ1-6	TGTGCCAGTAGTATTGGGCAGCCAAGCTCCTATAATTCACCCCTCCACTTT	CASSIGQPSSYNSPLHF
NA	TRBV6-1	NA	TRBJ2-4	TGTGCCAGCAGTGATCCTCACAGGGGAGGAGTAAACATTCAGTACTTC	CASSDPHRGGVNIQYF
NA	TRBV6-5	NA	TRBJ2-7	TGTGCCAGCAGTCAGCCCGGACAGACCTACGAGCAGTACTTC	CASSQPGQTYEQYF
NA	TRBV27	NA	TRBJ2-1	TGTGCCAGCAGTTCGAGGTACAATGAGCAGTTCTTC	CASSSRYNEQFF
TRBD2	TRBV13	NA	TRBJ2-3	TGTGCCAGCAGCTTAGGAAGACTAGCGAGGGAGGGGAACACAGATACGCAGTATTTT	CASSLGRLAREGNTDTQYF
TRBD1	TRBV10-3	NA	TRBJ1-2	TGTGCCATCAGTCGCGGACAGGGCTATGGCTACACCTTC	CAISRGQGYGYTF
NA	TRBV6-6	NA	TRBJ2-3	TGTGCCAGCAGACGGACGGGGGGCGCAGATACGCAGTATTTT	CASRRTGGADTQYF
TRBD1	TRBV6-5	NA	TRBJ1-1	TGTGCCAGCAGTTTTTCCCTGACAGGGGCGCCCAAAGTGGCTTTCTTT	CASSFSLTGAPKVAFF
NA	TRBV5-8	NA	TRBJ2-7	TGTGCCAGCAGCTTGCAGGGGATGGGCGAGCAGTACTTC	CASSLQGMGEQYF
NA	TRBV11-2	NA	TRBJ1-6	TGTGCCAGCAGCTTAACAGGGATTGGATCACCCCTCCACTTT	CASSLTGIGSPLHF
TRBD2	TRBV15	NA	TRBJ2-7	TGTGCCACCAGCAGAGATTCAGCGGGAGCCACCTACGAGCAGTACTTC	CATSRDSAGATYEQYF
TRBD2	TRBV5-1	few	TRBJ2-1	TGCGCCAGCAGTATAGCGGGGGGTCAGGTCAATGAGCAGTTCTTC	CASSIAGGQVNEQFF
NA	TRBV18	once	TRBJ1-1	TGTGCCAGCTCACCACCCAGGGGGAACACTGAAGCTTTCTTT	CASSPPRGNTEAFF
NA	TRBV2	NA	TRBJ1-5	TGTGCCAGCAGTGAAGAGGGAGGAAATCAGCCCCAGCATTTT	CASSEEGGNQPQHF
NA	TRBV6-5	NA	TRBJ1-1	TGTGCCAGCAGTCAACTCGGTATCAACACTGAAGCTTTCTTT	CASSQLGINTEAFF
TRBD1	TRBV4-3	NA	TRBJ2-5	TGCGCCAGCAGCCAAGTGGGGGACAGCCAAGAGACCCAGTACTTC	CASSQVGDSQETQYF
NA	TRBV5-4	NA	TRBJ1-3	TGTGCCAGCAGCCTCGGACAGAATTCTGGAAACACCATATATTTT	CASSLGQNSGNTIYF
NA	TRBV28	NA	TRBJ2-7	TGTGCCAGCAATAACAGGGTCCACGAGCAGTACTTC	CASNNRVHEQYF